This T cell receptor (beta chain) was observed in a study of blood T cell repertoires in COVID-19. Overall study: Donors in the United States, Italy and Spain gave samples during acute or convalescent COVID-19. The cDNA or gDNA used as material had been derived from T cells, B-cell-depleted T cells, or PBMCs.

In the authors' methods: Scientists estimated how many nucleated cells there were by amplifying reference gene primers. The repertoire was sequenced with immunoSEQ multiplex PCR; TCRdb's copy has only in-frame clones and lacks some. Clone size and the V and J calls come from that table; the DNA yielded D and trimming. The sample has some 300,000 clones; 86% are singletons. This CDR3 comprises 12 residues. Per germline, CDR1 ENHRY and CDR2 SYGVKD. V gave up 2 bases and J gave up 14 bases; unmatched junction bases: 4. A Seattle source enrolled patients during active infection and followed them longitudinally.

Material: peripheral blood. V gene TRBV10-3 combines with J gene TRBJ2-3; 10 bases line up with TRBD1. This receptor was identified in a woman between 65 and 79 years old with COVID-19, enrolled during active disease. The CDR3 DNA follows: TGTGCCATCAGTGAGCCAGACAGGGGGCGGTATTTT. Translation: CAISEPDRGRYF.